The TCR beta chain described here comes from a study of Graves' ophthalmopathy and Graves' hyperthyroidism. Study-level results: Among expanded thyroid clonotypes above 0.001 frequency, most also occurred in blood.

RNA served as the template for amplifying TCR beta CDR3 regions. The authors performed first-round RT-PCR with HTBI primers and then a second-round multiplex PCR. TCRdb re-called the multiplex PCR reads through MiXCR, storing one row per CDR3 protein. The sample lists over a million distinct CDR3 sequences, about two fifths occurring once. On this clonotype itself: Its antigen is not identified.

The V gene lost 7 bases and the J gene lost 5 bases, with 17 bases spanning the gap. Germline CDR1 LGHNT, CDR2 FRNRAP. This CDR3 comprises 14 residues. Hyperthyroidism patients had new diagnoses, durations under 2 months, and ages of 18 to 65. Material: peripheral blood or thyroid tissue (not recorded which). This chain links TRBV12-5 with TRBJ2-5; TRBD1 or TRBD2 may be the D gene (6 bases each). This clonotype was sampled from an adult man with Graves' hyperthyroidism. CDR3 loop: CASDRGGSGETQYF. CDR3 DNA: TGTGCTAGTGATCGAGGGGGGTCAGGGGAGACCCAGTACTTC.